Listed below are T cell receptor beta chains from one sample, sequenced in a study of blood T cell repertoires in COVID-19. Sequencing was performed with immunoSEQ multiplex PCR; in TCRdb, only in-frame clones are kept and a portion is missing. Among fewer than 150,000 clones, about 90% were seen once, and the ten largest hold about 11%. Sequenced sample: peripheral blood. The receptors stem from a man aged 45 to 65 with active or convalescent COVID-19. Both conserved end residues are part of each CDR3. Fields, in order: V gene, clone size, CDR3 protein. Where a row states a size, it is once, few, many or the class of an expanded clone; other rows omit it.

TRBV30 | - | CAWSRGRGYRDSPLHF
TRBV5-1 | - | CASSVSGTPYEQYF
TRBV7-2 | - | CASSVDYRSSYEQYF
TRBV29-1 | - | CSAESGGNYGYTF
TRBV7-9 | - | CASSLTLTGAGETQYF
TRBV5-1 | - | CASSFRLAGGSEQFF
TRBV24-1 | - | CATSDFWGQGADTQYF
TRBV29-1 | - | CSVEDDSLQGGTGELFF
TRBV18 | - | CASLPYEQYF
TRBV5-4 | once | CASSYRNTEAFF
TRBV29-1 | medium-sized | CSVKTGPNYGYTF
TRBV5-4 | - | CASSLGLAGNYEQYF
TRBV4-3 | - | CASSQGRALLAKNIQYF
TRBV5-5 | - | CASSLTAYEQYF
TRBV2 | - | CASSAVLQARSGQYF
TRBV5-1 | - | CASSLVGTTTYEQYF
TRBV29-1 | - | CSVGTGNTGELFF
TRBV2 | - | CANPLAGGGTDTQYF
TRBV5-1 | - | CASSADRRSGANVLTF